This T cell receptor beta chain was sequenced during a study of tissue T cells after allogeneic stem cell transplantation. Turning to the study itself: Gastrointestinal graft-versus-host disease was present in all patients, each treated with several therapy lines. Before transplant, recipient-origin PBMCs were collected in about 5 GVHD patients.

TCRdb's copy holds only in-frame clones and misses some; the assay was immunoSEQ multiplex PCR. The table shows tens of thousands of clones, with 80% to 95% occurring only once. This clone occurred once. This CDR3 is 15 amino acids long. Germline V gives CDR1 MDHEN, CDR2 SYDVKM. The V gene end was trimmed by 7 bases and the J gene end by 4 bases; junction bases not matched to a gene: 12. V is TRBV28 and J is TRBJ2-5; 7 bases are a match to TRBD1. Here the sequenced sample was blood, taken before transplantation. This sequence originates from a woman aged 35 to 69 who later had graft-versus-host disease after an allogeneic stem cell transplant. The CDR3 region is CASKPMTGWGETQYF. CDR3 sequence (DNA): TGTGCCAGCAAGCCAATGACAGGGTGGGGAGAGACCCAGTACTTC.